The 32 T cell receptor beta chains in this list originate from one sample, sequenced in a study of shared clonotypes between healthy human individuals. TCRdb's table, derived via immunoSEQ multiplex PCR, lists solely in-frame clones and lacks some. The table includes about 340,000 clones, over 70% detected once. Sample: memory CD4+ T cells sorted from blood. Indicated subset: CD45RA-negative fraction. These receptors were collected from a man aged 25-45 years in good health.

The chain employs TRBV5-8 and TRBJ1-5; tentative D call: TRBD1 (6 bases). CDR3 size: 18 residues. Germline CDR1 is SGHTS and CDR2 is YDEGEE. V lost 4 bases and J 3 bases, leaving 23 bases between the germline ends. CDR3 coding DNA: TGTGCCAGCAGCCCATTGTGGGGGGCGGCAGGGGACAATCAGCCCCAGCATTTT. The encoded protein is CASSPLWGAAGDNQPQHF.

The CDR3 region has the DNA TGTGCCAGCAGTGAAGCTCGACTAGCGGACTCCTACAATGAGCAGTTCTTC. It specifies CASSEARLADSYNEQFF. The J gene is TRBJ2-1, the V gene TRBV6-1; 9 bases agree with TRBD2. This CDR3 region has 17 residues. Germline V gene data show CDR1 as MNHNS and CDR2 as SASEGT. The V segment lost 0 bases and the J segment 0 bases; nucleotides outside the gene matches: 3.

This clone was found many times. This chain links TRBV6-5 with TRBJ1-1; D is undetermined. From germline, CDR1 is MNHEY and CDR2 SVGAGI. This CDR3 has 14 residues. The V end lost 8 bases, the J end lost 0 bases, and 13 bases lay between the germline ends. This CDR3 reads CASAGRVMNTEAFF. The CDR3 DNA reads as TGTGCCAGCGCCGGGAGAGTTATGAACACTGAAGCTTTCTTT.

The rearrangement uses TRBV6-6 and TRBJ1-4; TRBD1 aligns across 8 bases. The CDR3 length is 15 residues. Germline-derived CDR1 and CDR2 are MNHNY and SVGAGI (reference sequence). The V and J ends lost 5 bases and 2 bases, in that order; junction bases with no gene match: 4. Written as DNA, the CDR3 is TGTGCCAGCAGTATCAGGGGGCCGACTAATGAAAAACTGTTTTTT. This encodes CASSIRGPTNEKLFF.

The chain recombines TRBV28 with TRBJ1-2; D is perhaps TRBD1 (5 bases). The germline CDR1 and CDR2 sequences are MDHEN and SYDVKM. Trimming took off 4 bases at V and 3 bases at J, with 12 bases between the two ends. The CDR3 contains 14 residues. In DNA form, the CDR3 reads TGTGCCAGCAGTTCGGTGGGGGTATACTATGGCTACACCTTC. This codes for CASSSVGVYYGYTF.

The genes are TRBV5-1 and TRBJ2-7, with D perhaps TRBD1 (6 bases). The ends were cut back, 6 bases at V and 0 bases at J, with 13 bases in the middle. This CDR3 has 14 amino acids. Germline CDR1 reads SGHRS; CDR2 reads YFSETQ. This CDR3 reads CASNKQGSSYEQYF. In DNA form, the CDR3 reads TGCGCCAGCAACAAACAGGGAAGCTCCTACGAGCAGTACTTC.

V usage is TRBV4-3 and J usage is TRBJ2-7; no firm D call. The CDR3 contains 14 residues. Germline-derived CDR1 and CDR2 are LGHNA and YSLEER. V was pared by 0 bases and J by 1 base, with 7 bases between. This CDR3 reads CASSQEWASYEQYF. The CDR3 region has the DNA TGCGCCAGCAGCCAAGAATGGGCTTCCTACGAGCAGTACTTC.

The rearrangement uses TRBV5-1 and TRBJ2-7; no firm D call. With 3 bases removed from V and 3 bases from J, the gap between germline ends came to 22 bases. The V gene's germline CDR1 is SGHRS and CDR2 YFSETQ. The CDR3 consists of 17 residues. The CDR3 spells CASSSVGPTALGYEQYF. In DNA, the CDR3 is TGCGCCAGCAGCTCGGTAGGGCCCACGGCGTTAGGCTACGAGCAGTACTTC.

This clone was found many times. The gene calls are TRBV11-1 and TRBJ2-1; TRBD2 is a possible D gene (6 bases). Germline values: CDR1 SGHAT, CDR2 FQDESV (reference sequence). The germline V and J ends were trimmed by 7 bases and 15 bases, with 19 bases remaining between them. The CDR3 spans 12 residues. CDR3 bases: TGTGCCAGCATGGGACCCGGGACTGAGGGGTTCTTC. As protein: CASMGPGTEGFF.

This sequence joins TRBV5-7 and TRBJ1-4; possible D gene TRBD1, 6 bases. TRBV5-7 qualifies as an ORF whose function is uncertain. V lost 0 bases and J lost 2, with 11 bases in between. This CDR3 has 16 residues. CDR3 loop: CASSLGGGATNEKLFF. As DNA, the CDR3 is TGTGCCAGCAGCTTGGGTGGGGGGGCGACTAATGAAAAACTGTTTTTT.

The chain links TRBV10-1 to TRBJ2-1, with 9 bases that match TRBD2. The length of the CDR3 is 13 residues. Germline loops: CDR1 WNHNN, CDR2 SYGVQD (reference sequence). Unmatched junction bases numbered 3, after V lost 6 bases and J lost 6 bases. The CDR3 DNA reads as TGCGCCAGCAGCGCTAGCGGGGTCAATGAGCAGTTCTTC. Its translation is CASSASGVNEQFF.

The chain has TRBV2 and TRBJ2-5, with a weak D call TRBD2 (6 bases). The CDR3 is 15 amino acids. CDR1 and CDR2 (germline): SNHLY, FYNNEI. V lost 6 bases and J lost 4, with 18 bases in between. The CDR3 sequence: CASRADGSRGETQYF. The CDR3 DNA is TGTGCCAGCAGGGCAGACGGGAGTCGCGGAGAGACCCAGTACTTC.

The V gene is TRBV7-9, the J gene TRBJ1-1, with 7 bases fitting TRBD1. This CDR3 contains 12 residues. Trimming removed 5 bases from V and 7 bases from J; junction bases left unmatched: 4. Germline V gives CDR1 SEHNR, CDR2 FQNEAQ (reference sequence). The CDR3 bases are TGTGCCAGCAGCCTAGGACAGGTTGAAGCTTTCTTT. Encoded protein: CASSLGQVEAFF.

This chain uses TRBV19 with TRBJ1-4, with D possibly matching TRBD1 (5 bases). V was pared by 8 bases and J by 2 bases, with 15 bases between. Germline V gene sequence: CDR1 LNHDA, CDR2 SQIVND (reference sequence). CDR3 size: 15 residues. CDR3 DNA sequence: TGTGCCAGTGGACCCCTGGGGGTGACTAATGAAAAACTGTTTTTT. It translates to CASGPLGVTNEKLFF.

About this clone: A much larger clone sits a single nucleotide away, making a read error possible. The sample carries other DNA sequences with the same CDR3. The chain has TRBV7-9 and TRBJ2-1; 10 nucleotides agree with TRBD2. The CDR3 totals 16 residues. Trimming at V came to 2 bases and at J to 1 base, leaving 2 bases not matched to a gene. Germline lookup yields CDR1 SEHNR and CDR2 FQNEAQ (reference sequence). The CDR3 spells CASSLSLAGSYNEQFF. CDR3 coding DNA: TGTGCCAGCAGCTTATCACTAGCGGGATCCTACAATGAGCAGTTCTTC.

The chain employs TRBV6-4 and TRBJ1-1; TRBD1 is a possible D gene (6 bases). CDR3 length: 15 amino acids. The V gene lost 5 bases and the J gene lost 2 bases, with 15 bases spanning the gap. CDR1 and CDR2 from the germline V gene are MRHNA and SNTAGT. The CDR3 region is CASSKYGQFNTEAFF. As DNA, the CDR3 is TGTGCCAGCAGTAAATATGGACAGTTTAACACTGAAGCTTTCTTT.

The gene calls are TRBV27 and TRBJ2-3; perhaps TRBD2 as D (5 bases). The CDR3 contains 13 residues. Trimming cost V 9 bases and J 9 bases, with 19 bases left between them. Germline V gene lookup returns CDR1 MNHEY and CDR2 SMNVEV (reference sequence). This CDR3 is CASQRGPFDTQYF. CDR3 bases: TGTGCCAGTCAAAGAGGGCCCTTCGACACGCAGTATTTT.

This chain connects TRBV28 to TRBJ1-2, with TRBD1 identical over 8 bases. Germline V lookup: CDR1 MDHEN, CDR2 SYDVKM. The CDR3 covers 12 residues. With 6 bases clipped from V and 8 bases from J, the junction kept 5 bases outside the gene matches. CDR3 protein: CASRLAGGGYTF. The CDR3 region has the DNA TGTGCCAGCAGACTGGCAGGGGGCGGCTACACCTTC.

The chain couples TRBV25-1 to TRBJ2-1; D call uncertain. CDR1 MGHDK and CDR2 SYGVNS come from the germline V gene. Trimming took off 4 bases at V and 0 bases at J, with 10 bases between the two ends. The CDR3 runs 15 residues. CDR3 amino acids: CASSAALSSYNEQFF. The CDR3 DNA is TGTGCCAGCAGTGCCGCGTTGAGCTCCTACAATGAGCAGTTCTTC.

V is TRBV30 and J is TRBJ1-1, with D maybe TRBD1 (5 bases). The CDR3 has 14 amino acids. V lost 3 bases, J lost 4 bases, and 15 bases lay in between. The germline gives CDR1 GTSNPN, CDR2 SVGIG (reference sequence). The CDR3 spells CAWSVRGGVTEAFF. The CDR3 nucleotides read TGTGCCTGGAGCGTAAGAGGAGGGGTCACTGAAGCTTTCTTT.

This chain connects TRBV7-2 to TRBJ2-7; 9 bases line up with TRBD2. CDR3 length equals 14 residues. The junction had 8 bases not matched to a gene; V was cut back by 5 bases and J by 6 bases. CDR1 is SGHTA and CDR2 is FQGNSA in the germline V gene. The CDR3 coding sequence is TGTGCCAGCAGCGGGGGGACTAGCTCCACCGAGCAGTACTTC. Amino acid sequence: CASSGGTSSTEQYF.

This sequence joins TRBV18 and TRBJ2-3, with 7 bases aligning to TRBD1. Unmatched junction bases numbered 5, after V lost 3 bases and J lost 2 bases. The CDR3 loop spans 15 amino acids. Germline-derived CDR1 and CDR2 are KGHSH and LQKENI. The DNA of the CDR3 is TGTGCCAGCTCACCCCTCAGGGGGACCACAGATACGCAGTATTTT. This gives the protein CASSPLRGTTDTQYF.

This clone was detected only a few times. In DNA form, the CDR3 reads TGTGCCAGCAGCTTATCAGGGGGTTCGACGTCTGCAACTAATGAAAAACTGTTTTTT. This sequence encodes CASSLSGGSTSATNEKLFF. The chain carries TRBV7-8 and TRBJ1-4, with TRBD1 matching 7 bases. V lost 2 bases, J lost 0 bases, and 12 bases stayed unmatched. This CDR3 has 19 residues. Germline assignment: CDR1 SGHVS and CDR2 FQNEAQ.

The table lists this clone with a count of one. The rearrangement uses TRBV5-6 and TRBJ1-4, with 7 bases identical to TRBD1. Losses at the gene ends were 4 bases for V and 8 bases for J; bases not matched to a gene: 14. Looked up from germline, CDR1 is SGHDT and CDR2 is YYEEEE. The CDR3 extends over 16 amino acids. The CDR3 region is CASSKPHDRVEEKLFF. Written as DNA, the CDR3 is TGTGCCAGCAGCAAGCCCCACGACAGGGTGGAGGAAAAACTGTTTTTT.

J is TRBJ1-5 and V is TRBV4-1, with no clear D. The CDR3 covers 14 residues. V was cut by 0 bases and J by 5 bases, with 8 bases left in between. CDR1 and CDR2 (germline): MGHRA, YSYEKL. In nucleotides, the CDR3 is TGCGCCAGCAGCCAAGATCGCAGCCATCAGCCCCAGCATTTT. Translated, it gives CASSQDRSHQPQHF.

The chain is built from TRBV18 and TRBJ2-7, with 11 bases identical to TRBD2. This CDR3 comprises 15 residues. The junction had 8 bases not matched to a gene; V was cut back by 3 bases and J by 7 bases. Germline CDR1 KGHSH, CDR2 LQKENI. CDR3 amino acids: CASSPKTSGNKEQYF. For the CDR3, the DNA is TGTGCCAGCTCACCCAAGACTAGCGGGAACAAAGAGCAGTACTTC.

This clone has only one observation. DNA of the CDR3: TGTGCCAGCAGTCCCGGGACAGGGACACGCTATGGCTACACCTTC. Its translation is CASSPGTGTRYGYTF. The J gene is TRBJ1-2, the V gene TRBV28, with TRBD1 matching over 9 bases. Germline CDR1 MDHEN, CDR2 SYDVKM. J lost 4 bases, V lost 5 bases, and 8 bases had no gene match. The CDR3 is 15 residues long.

The chain couples TRBV7-2 to TRBJ2-3; 15 positions agree with TRBD2. Losses at the gene ends were 4 bases for V and 4 bases for J; bases not matched to a gene: 3. This CDR3 has 16 amino acids. Germline CDR1 and CDR2: SGHTA and FQGNSA. The DNA for the CDR3 is TGTGCCAGCAGCTGGGGACTAGCGGGAGGCTCAGATACGCAGTATTTT. Encoded protein: CASSWGLAGGSDTQYF.

V usage is TRBV30 and J usage is TRBJ2-2, with TRBD2 matching over 13 bases. The germline CDR1 and CDR2 sequences are GTSNPN and SVGIG (reference sequence). Trimming at V came to 1 base and at J to 4 bases, leaving 6 bases not matched to a gene. The CDR3 extends over 17 amino acids. The CDR3 reads CAWSAPGLAGPTGELFF. CDR3 coding DNA: TGTGCCTGGAGTGCCCCGGGACTAGCGGGACCCACCGGGGAGCTGTTTTTT.

The chain carries TRBV28 and TRBJ1-4, with a possible D match to TRBD1 (5 bases). This CDR3 has 14 amino acids. The V gene's germline CDR1 is MDHEN and CDR2 SYDVKM. V was shortened by 4 bases and J by 10 bases, with 16 bases between the two germline ends. The CDR3 region has the DNA TGTGCCAGCAGTTCACCAGAGGGGTATGGAAAACTGTTTTTT. Amino acids: CASSSPEGYGKLFF.

J is TRBJ2-2 and V is TRBV5-1, with D perhaps being TRBD1 or TRBD2 (6 bases each). Trimming shortened V by 0 bases and J by 6 bases, and 12 bases separated the two germline ends. This CDR3 region has 15 residues. Per germline, CDR1 SGHRS and CDR2 YFSETQ. As DNA, the CDR3 is TGCGCCAGCAGCTTGGGACGGGGGCAATCCGGGGAGCTGTTTTTT. It codes for CASSLGRGQSGELFF.

This chain connects TRBV2 to TRBJ2-3; D gene unclear. The CDR3 is 12 residues long. The germline V and J ends were trimmed by 7 bases and 2 bases, with 7 bases remaining between them. Looked up from germline, CDR1 is SNHLY and CDR2 is FYNNEI. CDR3 region: CASTKYTDTQYF. The CDR3 region has the DNA TGTGCCAGCACCAAATACACAGATACGCAGTATTTT.